This record covers a single T cell receptor (beta chain). Its antigen is currently unknown. Clones were read by immunoSEQ multiplex PCR, and TCRdb kept only the in-frame ones, dropping some. The sample contains 15,000 to 20,000 clones, 60% to 85% of which appear only once. These data originate in a study of vaccination effects on CD4 cells after COVID-19. Whole-study results and caveats: Among infection- and vaccine-induced clones, marked clonal contraction occurred late after vaccination.

The V gene's germline CDR1 is MNHEY and CDR2 SVGAGI. This CDR3 comprises 15 residues. With 6 bases removed from V and 0 bases from J, the gap between germline ends came to 14 bases. Antigen-specific CD4+ T cell clonotypes were called by their expansion after viral peptide-pool culture in ViraFEST. The authors isolated CD4+ T cells after around 10 days of culture. Two doses of BNT162b2 or mRNA-1273 vaccine were administered to participants. Each vaccine recipient was nucleocapsid antibody negative and had no prior SARS-CoV-2 infection. IL-2 at about 9.7 IU/ml and peptides at approximately 9.5 ug/ml were added to cultured PBMC, about 1.8 million per well.

Specimen: CD4+ T cells from PBMCs cultured with HCoV-NL63 spike peptides, collected after COVID-19 vaccination. The clonotype originates from a human donor who received a COVID-19 vaccine. The chain combines TRBV6-5 with TRBJ1-2; D gene unclear. As DNA, the CDR3 is TGTGCCAGCAGGGCATTCCCACAAGCTAACTATGGCTACACCTTC. It specifies CASRAFPQANYGYTF.